These T cell receptor beta chains were read from a single sample in a study of CD8 T cells in Susac syndrome. Via MiXCR, TCRdb re-called the immunoSEQ multiplex PCR reads, giving one row per CDR3 protein. This sample has approximately 190,000 distinct CDR3 sequences, with around 96% found just once. What was sequenced was CD4+ T cells from PBMCs. The receptors shown here come from a human donor with multiple sclerosis. Both conserved end residues are part of each CDR3. Clone size is shown for a subset of rows, as once, few, many or a class of expanded clone.

.,TRBJ1-2,TRBV30,CAWSVPNTPYGYTF
.,TRBJ2-3,TRBV11-2,CASSPQMGTRLGTQYF
.,TRBJ1-2,TRBV20-1,CSASAGGFDGYTF
.,TRBJ2-5,TRBV2,CASREFIQETQYF
.,TRBJ2-1,TRBV20-1,CSARPADRGNEQFF
.,TRBJ2-3,TRBV3-1,CASSLAGEDTQYF
.,TRBJ2-1,TRBV6-5,CASSYPGLAGGVSSYNEQFF
.,TRBJ2-1,TRBV30,CAWRLAGVNEQFF
.,TRBJ2-7,TRBV10-3,CAISEPPTYEQYF
.,TRBJ2-7,TRBV10-3,CAITLNGGPGYEQYF
.,TRBJ2-7,TRBV12-3/TRBV12-4,CATKPGQGLEQYF
.,TRBJ2-7,TRBV3-1,CASSQTSYEQYF
.,TRBJ2-7,TRBV7-2,CASSFSRGLNYEQYF
.,TRBJ1-1,TRBV29-1,CSAGTGNTEAFF
.,TRBJ2-3,TRBV20-1,CSATHLTSGSTDTQYF
.,TRBJ2-5,TRBV10-3,CAISGSEETQYF
.,TRBJ2-7,TRBV18,CASSPPIQDEQYF
.,TRBJ2-1,TRBV3-1,CASSPGTLNEQFF
.,TRBJ1-2,TRBV7-8,CASSLRGASYGYTF
.,TRBJ2-7,TRBV29-1,CSVVSSPGPYEQYF
.,TRBJ2-5,TRBV4-2,CASSQGGTSGATQYF
.,TRBJ1-6,TRBV7-9,CASSLALGHSTPLHF
.,TRBJ1-2,TRBV20-1,CSAREEGYTF
.,TRBJ2-5,TRBV12-3/TRBV12-4,CASSFGSGGETQYF
.,TRBJ2-2,TRBV20-1,CSARETFGELFF
.,TRBJ1-1,TRBV29-1,CSVSKGVNTEAFF
.,TRBJ2-3,TRBV5-1,CASSLGVARDTDTQYF
.,TRBJ2-2,TRBV30,CALGSTGELFF
.,TRBJ1-5,TRBV4-2,CASSQDPTLNQPQHF
.,TRBJ2-1,TRBV9,CASSVTSQSNEQFF
.,TRBJ2-3,TRBV3-1,CASSQRTGGTDTQYF
.,TRBJ1-6,TRBV29-1,CSVALGRGNNSPLHF
.,TRBJ1-1,TRBV20-1,CSARGGGEAFF
.,TRBJ1-6,TRBV5-6,CASSLGDRSSPLHF
.,TRBJ2-1,TRBV20-1,CSATSGGAYNEQFF
.,TRBJ2-7,TRBV3-1,CASSQGQGGREQYF
.,TRBJ1-4,TRBV5-1,CASSLVGRANEKLFF
.,TRBJ2-1,TRBV27,CASSNLPSVRNEQFF
.,TRBJ2-1,TRBV20-1,CSARLLGDEQFF
.,TRBJ1-1,TRBV29-1,CSVARQDNTEAFF
.,TRBJ1-1,TRBV12-3/TRBV12-4,CASRPQGALLNTEAFF
.,TRBJ2-7,TRBV29-1,CSVRGQGGDEQYF
.,TRBJ2-2,TRBV3-1,CASSPQGGTGELFF
.,TRBJ2-7,TRBV15,CATSRVDKLTGEQYF
.,TRBJ2-3,TRBV6-2/TRBV6-3,CASLSRDWGTDTQYF
.,TRBJ2-7,TRBV3-1,CASSYTGSYEQYF
.,TRBJ1-1,TRBV30,CAWSSPGQNEAFF
.,TRBJ2-1,TRBV18,CASSPPGARSYNEQFF
.,TRBJ1-1,TRBV29-1,CSARGGSNTEAFF
.,TRBJ2-7,TRBV20-1,CSAEGGWSDEQYF
.,TRBJ1-5,TRBV24-1,CATSEGDYNGNQPQHF
.,TRBJ2-1,TRBV5-1,CASSFDRANNEQFF
.,TRBJ1-1,TRBV9,CASSVGGPINTEAFF
.,TRBJ1-2,TRBV6-2/TRBV6-3,CASSYGGYEGGYTF
.,TRBJ2-5,TRBV29-1,CSVEKGFVGPETQYF
.,TRBJ1-1,TRBV30,CAWGQGRTEAFF
once,TRBJ1-1,TRBV30,CAWRTQMGLTEAFF